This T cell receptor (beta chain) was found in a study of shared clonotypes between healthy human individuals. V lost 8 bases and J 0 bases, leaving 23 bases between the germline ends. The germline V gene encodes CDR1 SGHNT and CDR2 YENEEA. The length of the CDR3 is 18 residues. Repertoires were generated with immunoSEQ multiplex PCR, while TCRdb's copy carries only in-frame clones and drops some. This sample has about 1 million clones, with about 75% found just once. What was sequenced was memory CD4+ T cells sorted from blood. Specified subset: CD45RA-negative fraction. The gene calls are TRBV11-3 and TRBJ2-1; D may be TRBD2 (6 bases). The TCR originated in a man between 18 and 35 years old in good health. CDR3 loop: CASRGARLTPISYNEQFF. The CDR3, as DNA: TGTGCCAGCCGCGGGGCGCGTCTAACGCCGATCTCCTACAATGAGCAGTTCTTC.